A single T cell receptor beta chain is shown here with its context. This clone was detected only once. Its recognized antigen is unknown. Base qualities are not recorded, but no much larger clone differs from it by a single base. The data originate from a study of control samples from healthy donors and cancer patients (dated by TCRdb to the early 2020s). CDR1 is given as LGHNA and CDR2 as YSLEER, both from the germline V gene. Deletion took 4 bases off V and 3 bases off J, with a span of 8 bases between the germline ends. Counted from cysteine to phenylalanine, this CDR3 has 13 amino acids. CDR3 DNA is the only sequence kept; it has 39 bases, read in frame from the first base. Receptor amplification or capture employed the immunoSEQ multiplex PCR assay. Imported from immuneACCESS, the table was reduced by TCRdb to in-frame sequences with V and J called. These copies leave out some clones; in studies compared against another copy, an unresolved V gene accounts for under half, and the cause of the remainder is not known. This sample comprises 29,000 or so clones, roughly 87% of them detected only once. The top ten hold approximately 3.9% of the sample.

The V and J genes are TRBV4-3 and TRBJ2-3, with the D gene not confidently named. Input material: formalin-fixed, paraffin-embedded tissue. The sequence was collected from a female donor with melanoma. The CDR3 sequence is CASSPTITDTQYF. Read as DNA, the sequence is TGCGCCAGCAGCCCCACCATTACAGATACGCAGTATTTT.